This T cell receptor (beta chain) was sequenced for a study of blood T cell repertoires in COVID-19. For the study at large: Material from acute and convalescent COVID-19 was sourced from the United States, Italy and Spain. PBMCs, B-cell-depleted T cells, or T cells were the source of the cDNA or gDNA that made up the material.

TCRdb keeps only in-frame clones here, not all; method: immunoSEQ multiplex PCR. The sample holds approximately 360,000 clones, almost 90% seen once. The CDR3 spans 13 residues. From germline, CDR1 is MDHEN and CDR2 SYDVKM. The J segment lost 6 bases and the V segment lost 6 bases, leaving 7 bases of the junction unmatched. This rearrangement joins TRBV28 to TRBJ2-7; TRBD2 matches 8 bases. The TCR sequence derives from a man aged 18 to 29 with active or convalescent COVID-19. Sequenced input: peripheral blood. CDR3 protein: CASRAGLVGEQYF. In nucleotides, the CDR3 is TGTGCCAGCAGAGCGGGACTAGTAGGCGAGCAGTACTTC.